These T cell receptor beta chains were read from a single sample in a study of CD8 T cells in Susac syndrome. TCRdb recomputed calls from the immunoSEQ multiplex PCR reads with MiXCR, one row per CDR3 protein. This sample has approximately 160,000 distinct CDR3 sequences, with approximately 95% found just once. The sample comprised CD4+ T cells from PBMCs. The source of these receptors is a human donor with multiple sclerosis. Each CDR3 is given with its conserved first and last residue. The D gene is left open where the match is weak.

v_call	j_call	d_call	cdr3_nt	cdr3_aa
TRBV5-1	TRBJ2-6	TRBD1	TGCGCCAGCCAACCGACCCCGGGACAGGGAGGCTCTGGGGCCAACGTCCTGACTTTC	CASQPTPGQGGSGANVLTF
TRBV3-1	TRBJ2-7	TRBD1	TGTGCCAGCAGCGACCAGACAGGGTTCGGGGACGAGCAGTACTTC	CASSDQTGFGDEQYF
TRBV12-3/TRBV12-4	TRBJ1-1	NA	TGTGCCAGCGGCAAGGAAGCTTTCTTT	CASGKEAFF
TRBV24-1	TRBJ2-2	TRBD1	TGTGCCACCAGCCGAGACAGGGGCGAAAAAACCGGGGAGCTGTTTTTT	CATSRDRGEKTGELFF
TRBV6-2/TRBV6-3	TRBJ2-7	TRBD2	TGTGCCAGCAGTTACTCGGGAGCGGGAGCCCCCTACGAGCAGTACTTC	CASSYSGAGAPYEQYF
TRBV20-1	TRBJ2-7	NA	TGCAGTGCTGGCCCAGGGGACGAGCAGTACTTC	CSAGPGDEQYF
TRBV27	TRBJ2-2	TRBD2	TGTGCCAGCAGTACGCGACTAGCGGTCCTCACCGGGGAGCTGTTTTTT	CASSTRLAVLTGELFF
TRBV6-5	TRBJ2-5	NA	TGTGCCGTCCGAGCGGGTTCGAGGGAGACCCAGTACTTC	CAVRAGSRETQYF
TRBV5-1	TRBJ2-7	TRBD1	TGCGCCAGCAGCTTGAGGTCACAGGGGGTCTACGAGCAGTACTTC	CASSLRSQGVYEQYF
TRBV4-1	TRBJ2-5	TRBD1	TGCGCCAGCAGCCAAGGACAGGGACGGGAGACCCAGTACTTC	CASSQGQGRETQYF
TRBV30	TRBJ1-2	NA	TGTGCCTGCACAGCCGATGGCTACACCTTC	CACTADGYTF
TRBV12-3/TRBV12-4	TRBJ2-2	NA	TGTGCCAGCAGTTTAAGGGGTACGGACGGGGAGCTGTTTTTT	CASSLRGTDGELFF